The 10 T cell receptor beta chains below come from one sample, sequenced in a study of blood T cell repertoires in COVID-19. The data were produced by immunoSEQ multiplex PCR, yet TCRdb's version contains in-frame clones alone and is incomplete. Of around 200,000 clones listed, 89% are singletons. Input material: PBMCs or T cells enriched from blood (not recorded which). The receptor source for this set is a woman aged 40 to 49 with acute COVID-19.

The chain combines TRBV6-2 or TRBV6-3 with TRBJ2-7, with 13 nucleotides matching TRBD2. CDR3 length: 16 amino acids. With 6 bases clipped from V and 2 bases from J, the junction kept 7 bases outside the gene matches. Germline assignment: CDR1 MNHEY and CDR2 SVGEGT. The DNA of the CDR3 is TGTGCCAGCAGCTCTACAACTAGCGGGAGGGCCTACGAGCAGTACTTC. Encoded protein: CASSSTTSGRAYEQYF.

The chain carries TRBV7-7 and TRBJ1-2; 7 bases match TRBD1. The V gene's germline CDR1 is SSHAT and CDR2 FNYEAQ (reference sequence). This CDR3 comprises 13 residues. The J segment lost 4 bases and the V segment lost 5 bases, leaving 4 bases of the junction unmatched. The CDR3 spells CASSRDSFYGYTF. The CDR3 DNA sequence: TGTGCCAGCAGCCGGGACAGCTTCTATGGCTACACCTTC.

The CDR3 region is CSASHGLAGDRYEQYF. For the CDR3, the DNA is TGCAGTGCTAGTCATGGACTAGCGGGAGATCGGTACGAGCAGTACTTC. V gene TRBV20-1 combines with J gene TRBJ2-7; 13 bases match TRBD2. Germline V gives CDR1 DFQATT, CDR2 SNEGSKA (reference sequence). Losses at the gene ends were 3 bases for V and 4 bases for J; bases not matched to a gene: 9. This CDR3 comprises 16 residues.

The rearrangement links TRBV27 to TRBJ1-1; 12 nucleotides line up with TRBD1. The germline V gene has CDR1 MNHEY and CDR2 SMNVEV (reference sequence). There are 15 residues in the CDR3. V trimming: 6 bases; J trimming: 3 bases; junction bases outside the gene matches: 5. In DNA form, the CDR3 reads TGTGCCAGCAGATCCGGGACAGGGGGCTACACTGAAGCTTTCTTT. Translation gives CASRSGTGGYTEAFF.

Only one count was recorded for this clone. The CDR3 spells CASSPGVYF. In DNA form, the CDR3 reads TGCGCCAGCAGCCCCGGGGTGTACTTC. This chain connects TRBV5-1 to TRBJ2-7; TRBD2 might be the D (5 bases). In germline, CDR1 is SGHRS, CDR2 YFSETQ. This CDR3 contains 9 residues. The V gene lost 4 bases and the J gene lost 12 bases, with 8 bases spanning the gap.

This sequence joins TRBV18 and TRBJ1-4; 11 bases map to TRBD1. CDR3 size: 18 residues. With 1 base clipped from V and 3 bases from J, the junction kept 7 bases outside the gene matches. Germline lookup yields CDR1 KGHSH and CDR2 LQKENI. CDR3 protein: CASSPRWTGGAANEKLFF. DNA of the CDR3: TGTGCCAGCTCACCACGCTGGACAGGGGGCGCGGCTAATGAAAAACTGTTTTTT.

This clone has just a few counts. This rearrangement joins TRBV27 to TRBJ1-2; the match to TRBD1 covers 9 bases. The CDR3 contains 14 residues. Germline lookup yields CDR1 MNHEY and CDR2 SMNVEV (reference sequence). V was clipped by 5 bases and J by 6 bases; unmatched bases: 7. CDR3 residues: CASSRTGERDGYTF. DNA of the CDR3: TGTGCCAGCAGTCGGACAGGGGAGAGGGATGGCTACACCTTC.

The rearrangement uses TRBV7-8 and TRBJ2-3, with 9 bases identical to TRBD1. The CDR3 runs to 17 residues. V shed 3 bases, J shed 7 bases, and the junction held 14 bases outside the gene matches. Germline V gives CDR1 SGHVS, CDR2 FQNEAQ. The CDR3 loop reads CASSLDFRDRVFHTQYF. The DNA of the CDR3 is TGTGCCAGCAGCTTGGATTTTAGGGACAGGGTTTTTCATACGCAGTATTTT.

CDR3 residues: CASSQDGAALTDTQYF. Here the CDR3 DNA reads TGTGCCAGCAGCCAAGATGGGGCAGCCCTCACAGATACGCAGTATTTT. V usage is TRBV14 and J usage is TRBJ2-3; TRBD1 is a possible D gene (5 bases). Trimming cost V 0 bases and J 2 bases, with 12 bases left between them. Per the germline V gene, CDR1 is SGHDN and CDR2 is FVKESK. This CDR3 has 16 residues.

The V call is TRBV5-1, the J call TRBJ2-7; TRBD1 matches 11 bases. This CDR3 is built from 15 residues. J gave up 3 bases and V 4 bases, and 6 bases lay outside the gene matches. Germline V gene data show CDR1 as SGHRS and CDR2 as YFSETQ. CDR3 protein: CASSLRDRGFYEQYF. The DNA of the CDR3 is TGCGCCAGCAGCCTCCGGGACAGGGGGTTCTACGAGCAGTACTTC.